This T cell receptor beta chain was sequenced for a study of T cell repertoires in cytomegalovirus infection (dated by TCRdb to 2018 to 2020). Regarding the research as a whole: Peptide stimulations targeted recently identified HLA-C-restricted CMV epitopes, whose presentation resists viral immunomodulation, together with well-studied HLA-B-restricted epitopes. Because public TCR beta signatures pointed to carriage of CMV infection together with the matching HLA type, the HLA type of each donor mattered for the analysis.

TCRdb names Illumina HiSeq 1500 as the instrument used. The public reads were reanalyzed by TCRdb: fastp trimming at Q25, MiXCR alignment, in-frame beta chains only. Rows merge per CDR3 protein into single entries with the most common DNA and genes. The sample table contains approximately 470,000 distinct CDR3 sequences; only one count was recorded for 40% to 50% of them. Of the sample, around two fifths falls within the top ten clones. On the study overall, not on this receptor specifically: Carriers of CMV infection plus the relevant HLA type were discriminated by the cumulative frequency of public TCR beta family members in the study cohort and in an independent approximately 360-donor cohort. In the ex vivo response, HLA-C-restricted CMV-specific TCR beta clonotypes were dominant, and in two of eight donors the single most frequent clonotype came from this HLA-C-restricted group.

In the germline V gene, CDR1 corresponds to SGHVS and CDR2 to FQNEAQ. The germline V and J ends show losses of 5 bases and 7 bases respectively, and no gene match explains 7 bases of the junction. The CDR3 covers 16 residues, taking in both the cysteine and the phenylalanine. Only the CDR3 part of the read is kept: 48 bases, read in frame from the first base. The treatment or condition label here, explained by the study, means: in vitro stimulation with specific CMV peptide epitopes to enrich CMV-specific T cells. This clonotype was detected only a few times. The clone's antigen remains unknown. The record has no base qualities; no much larger clone is one base away.

The chain joins TRBV7-8 to TRBJ2-1, with 14 bases in between that match TRBD2. This specimen was cultured PBMCs, taken from culture after CMV antigen stimulation. The origin of this receptor is a human donor in good health (CMV status not recorded). Some clones in this sample may be carry-over from other donors' samples. The sequence in DNA is TGTGCCAGCAGCGGAGCCGGGACTAGCGGGAGAAATGAGCAGTTCTTC. Its coded protein is CASSGAGTSGRNEQFF.